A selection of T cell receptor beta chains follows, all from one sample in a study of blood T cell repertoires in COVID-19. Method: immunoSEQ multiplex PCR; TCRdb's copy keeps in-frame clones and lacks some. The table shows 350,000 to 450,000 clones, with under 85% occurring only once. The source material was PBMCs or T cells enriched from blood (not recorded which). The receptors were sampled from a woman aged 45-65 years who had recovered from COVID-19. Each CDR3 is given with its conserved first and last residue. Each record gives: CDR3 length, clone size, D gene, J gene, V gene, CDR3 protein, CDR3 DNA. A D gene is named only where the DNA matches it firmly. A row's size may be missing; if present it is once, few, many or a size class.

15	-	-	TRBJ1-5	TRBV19	CASSPQTLASQPQHF	TGTGCCAGTAGTCCCCAGACACTTGCCAGTCAGCCCCAGCATTTT
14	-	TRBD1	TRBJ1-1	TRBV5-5	CASSLTDRLLEAFF	TGTGCCAGCAGCTTAACGGACAGGCTCCTTGAGGCTTTCTTT
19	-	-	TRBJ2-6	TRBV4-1	CASSQYPQGVGTGANVLTF	TGCGCCAGCAGCCAATACCCACAGGGTGTGGGGACTGGGGCCAACGTCCTGACTTTC
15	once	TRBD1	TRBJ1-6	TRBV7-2	CASTPAGQLNSPLHF	TGTGCCAGCACCCCCGCGGGACAGCTTAATTCACCCCTCCACTTT
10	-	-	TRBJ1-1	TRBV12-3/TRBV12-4	CASLTREAFF	TGTGCCAGCCTCACGAGAGAAGCTTTCTTT
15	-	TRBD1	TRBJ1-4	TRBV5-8	CASSMGTGGREKLFF	TGTGCCAGCAGCATGGGGACAGGGGGTAGGGAAAAACTGTTTTTT
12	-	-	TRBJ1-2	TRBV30	CAWSKPRTVLTF	TGTGCCTGGAGTAAACCTCGGACAGTCCTCACCTTC
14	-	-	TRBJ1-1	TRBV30	CAWSAQGEGTEAFF	TGTGCCTGGAGTGCACAGGGCGAGGGCACTGAAGCTTTCTTT
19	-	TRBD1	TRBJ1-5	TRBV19	CASTRASTGDLYSNQPQHF	TGTGCCAGTACTCGAGCCTCGACAGGGGACCTTTATAGCAATCAGCCCCAGCATTTT
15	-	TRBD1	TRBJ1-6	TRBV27	CASSAAGQGNSPLHF	TGTGCCAGCAGCGCTGCTGGACAGGGGAATTCACCCCTCCACTTT
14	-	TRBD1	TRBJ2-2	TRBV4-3	CASSLRQGTGELFF	TGCGCCAGCAGCCTCCGACAGGGGACCGGGGAGCTGTTTTTT
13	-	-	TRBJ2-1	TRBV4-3	CASSPPGGYEQFF	TGCGCCAGCAGCCCTCCCGGGGGATATGAGCAGTTCTTC
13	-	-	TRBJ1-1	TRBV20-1	CSASFPGGTEAFF	TGCAGTGCTAGTTTTCCAGGAGGGACTGAAGCTTTCTTT
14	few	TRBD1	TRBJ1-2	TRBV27	CASSASGTGDGYTF	TGTGCCAGCAGTGCTTCCGGGACAGGGGATGGCTACACCTTC
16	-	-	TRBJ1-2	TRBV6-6	CASSYRQAAHNYGYTF	TGTGCCAGCAGTTATCGACAGGCGGCCCATAACTATGGCTACACCTTC
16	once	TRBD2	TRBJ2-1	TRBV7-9	CASSRQLAGGRNEQFF	TGTGCCAGCAGCCGTCAACTAGCGGGGGGGCGTAATGAGCAGTTCTTC
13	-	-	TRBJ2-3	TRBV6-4	CASSQTAGDTQYF	TGTGCCAGCAGTCAAACTGCCGGGGATACGCAGTATTTT
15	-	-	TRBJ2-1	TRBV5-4	CASSPRGGNYNEQFF	TGTGCCAGCAGCCCGAGGGGGGGTAATTACAATGAGCAGTTCTTC
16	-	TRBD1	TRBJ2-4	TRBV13	CASSLGGTVAKNIQYF	TGTGCCAGCAGCTTAGGGGGGACAGTCGCCAAAAACATTCAGTACTTC
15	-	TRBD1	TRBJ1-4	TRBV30	CAWSVGQGGNEKLFF	TGTGCCTGGAGTGTTGGACAGGGTGGAAATGAAAAACTGTTTTTT
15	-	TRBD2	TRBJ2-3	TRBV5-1	CASRAAGGSTDTQYF	TGCGCCAGCCGAGCGGCGGGAGGGAGCACAGATACGCAGTATTTT
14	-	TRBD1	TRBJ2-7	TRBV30	CAWSREGASYEQYF	TGTGCCTGGAGTCGTGAGGGGGCTTCCTACGAGCAGTACTTC
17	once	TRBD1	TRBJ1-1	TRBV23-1	CASSQSEVFTGEAQAFF	TGCGCCAGCAGTCAATCGGAAGTTTTCACAGGGGAAGCCCAAGCTTTCTTT
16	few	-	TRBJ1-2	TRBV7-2	CASSLGAGTPTGGYTF	TGTGCCAGCAGCTTAGGGGCAGGCACCCCTACGGGGGGCTACACCTTC
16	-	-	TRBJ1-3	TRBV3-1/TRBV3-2	CASSLPPAGSGNTIYF	TGTGCCAGCAGCCTACCCCCGGCAGGCTCTGGAAACACCATATATTTT
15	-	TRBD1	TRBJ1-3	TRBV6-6	CASSPTGGAGNTIYF	TGTGCCAGCAGTCCCACAGGGGGCGCCGGAAACACCATATATTTT
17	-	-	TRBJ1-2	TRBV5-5	CASSSLNPRQGHYGYTF	TGTGCCAGCAGCTCCTTAAACCCCCGCCAGGGTCACTATGGCTACACCTTC
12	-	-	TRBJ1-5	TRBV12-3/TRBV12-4	CASSSNSLPQHF	TGTGCCAGCAGTTCCAACAGTCTACCCCAGCATTTT
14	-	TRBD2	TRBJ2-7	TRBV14	CASSPSGSSYEQYF	TGTGCCAGCAGCCCTAGCGGGTCCTCCTACGAGCAGTACTTC
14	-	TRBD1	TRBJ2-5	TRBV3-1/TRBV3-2	CASSHQTGLETQYF	TGTGCCAGCAGCCACCAGACAGGGCTAGAGACCCAGTACTTC
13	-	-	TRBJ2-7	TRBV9	CASSVGGPYEQYF	TGTGCCAGCAGCGTAGGAGGCCCCTACGAGCAGTACTTC
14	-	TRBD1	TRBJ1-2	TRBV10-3	CAISRTGGNYGYTF	TGTGCCATCAGCCGGACAGGGGGTAACTATGGCTACACCTTC
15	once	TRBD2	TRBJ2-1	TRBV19	CASSATSGSYNEQFF	TGTGCCAGTAGTGCGACTAGCGGGAGCTACAATGAGCAGTTCTTC
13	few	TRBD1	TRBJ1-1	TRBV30	CAWTRGPNTEAFF	TGTGCCTGGACCAGGGGGCCAAACACTGAAGCTTTCTTT
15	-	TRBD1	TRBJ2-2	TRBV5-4	CASSSGQTNTGELFF	TGTGCCAGCAGCTCGGGACAGACCAACACCGGGGAGCTGTTTTTT
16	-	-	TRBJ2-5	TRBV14	CASSQDPMPSRETQYF	TGTGCCAGCAGCCAAGATCCCATGCCGAGCCGGGAGACCCAGTACTTC
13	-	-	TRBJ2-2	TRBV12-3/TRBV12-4	CASSSPQGGELFF	TGTGCCAGCAGTTCTCCCCAGGGCGGGGAGCTGTTTTTT
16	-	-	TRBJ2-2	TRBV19	CASRHPSGGLSGELFF	TGTGCCAGTAGACACCCCTCGGGGGGCTTGTCCGGGGAGCTGTTTTTT
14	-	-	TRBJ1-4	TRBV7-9	CASSSSGTSEKLFF	TGTGCCAGCAGCTCCTCCGGGACATCCGAAAAACTGTTTTTT
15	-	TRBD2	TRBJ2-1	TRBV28	CASSLGLAPTKEQFF	TGTGCCAGCAGTTTGGGACTAGCGCCAACAAAAGAGCAGTTCTTC
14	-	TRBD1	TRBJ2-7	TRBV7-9	CASSWDRGDLEQYF	TGTGCCAGCAGCTGGGACAGGGGGGATCTCGAGCAGTACTTC
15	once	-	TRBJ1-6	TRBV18	CASSPAATRDSPLHF	TGTGCCAGCTCACCGGCAGCGACGAGGGATTCACCCCTCCACTTT
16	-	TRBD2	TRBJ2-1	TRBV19	CASSNPSGSGRNEQFF	TGTGCCAGTAGTAACCCTAGCGGGAGCGGTCGGAATGAGCAGTTCTTC
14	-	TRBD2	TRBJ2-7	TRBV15	CATSRDRRGYEQYF	TGTGCCACCAGCAGAGATCGGCGGGGGTACGAGCAGTACTTC
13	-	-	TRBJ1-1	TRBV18	CASSPSRATEAFF	TGTGCCAGCTCACCAAGCAGGGCCACTGAAGCTTTCTTT
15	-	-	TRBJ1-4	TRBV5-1	CASSLVSGGNEKLFF	TGCGCCAGCAGCTTGGTTTCCGGCGGGAATGAAAAACTGTTTTTT
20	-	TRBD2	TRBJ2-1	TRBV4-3	CASSLRTSGGPTSSYNEQFF	TGCGCCAGCAGCCTTAGGACTAGCGGGGGGCCCACGAGCTCCTACAATGAGCAGTTCTTC
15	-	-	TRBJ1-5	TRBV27	CASSLYGGSNQPQHF	TGTGCCAGCAGTTTATACGGGGGGAGCAATCAGCCCCAGCATTTT
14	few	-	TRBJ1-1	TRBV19	CASSIDNPGTEAFF	TGTGCCAGTAGTATCGACAACCCGGGGACTGAAGCTTTCTTT
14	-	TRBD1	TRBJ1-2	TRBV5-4	CASTRQGAVYGYTF	TGTGCCAGCACCCGACAGGGGGCGGTTTATGGCTACACCTTC
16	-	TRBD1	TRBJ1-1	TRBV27	CASSLLDRGQNTEAFF	TGTGCCAGCAGTTTATTGGACAGGGGGCAGAACACTGAAGCTTTCTTT